The 8 T cell receptor beta chains below all came from one sample that was sequenced in a study of Ad26.COV2.S vaccination and SARS-CoV-2 variants. This sample's treatment: about 20 received Ad26.COV2.S at low or high dose, single or two shots; about 5 received placebo; per-sample allocation not given. Specimen acquisition occurred on day 63 following the initial vaccine or placebo injection. Profiling relied on immunoSEQ multiplex PCR, and the TCRdb table lists in-frame clones only, not all of them. Of a few hundred thousand clones in the sample, roughly 90% were seen once. The sample in question was peripheral blood, obtained in a trial of Ad26.COV2.S vaccine versus placebo. The receptors were sampled from a person aged 18-60 years who received the Ad26.COV2.S COVID-19 vaccine or a placebo.

This chain links TRBV5-5 with TRBJ2-3, with TRBD1 matching over 11 bases. The V segment lost 4 bases and the J segment 6 bases; nucleotides outside the gene matches: 10. In germline, CDR1 is SGHKS, CDR2 YYEKEE (reference sequence). CDR3 length equals 16 residues. Here the CDR3 reads CASSPRTGGASDTQYF. CDR3 nucleotide sequence: TGTGCCAGCAGCCCGAGGACAGGGGGCGCATCCGATACGCAGTATTTT.

J is TRBJ2-3 and V is TRBV24-1; D remains ambiguous. The CDR3 extends over 11 amino acids. Trimming removed 5 bases from V and 12 bases from J, with 11 bases in between. Germline values: CDR1 KGHDR, CDR2 SFDVKD. CDR3 nucleotide sequence: TGTGCCACCAGTGGCCCAGAAATTCAGTATTTT. Its translation is CATSGPEIQYF.

The chain links TRBV7-6 to TRBJ1-1; D possibly corresponds to TRBD1 (6 bases). V lost 5 bases to trimming and J lost 0 bases, with 13 bases between them. Germline CDR1 SGHVS, CDR2 FNYEAQ. The CDR3 runs to 15 residues. The chain's CDR3 is CASSPVGGVNTEAFF. The CDR3 DNA reads TGTGCCAGCAGCCCAGTAGGGGGGGTGAACACTGAAGCTTTCTTT. Based on the CDR3 plus reference TRBV7-6 and TRBJ1-1, the full variable domain is GAGVSQSPRYKVTKRGQDVALRCDPISGHVSLYWYRQALGQGPEFLTYFNYEAQQDKSGLPNDRFSAERPEGSISTLTIQRTEQRDSAMYRCASSPVGGVNTEAFFGQGTRLTVV.

The J gene is TRBJ2-3, the V gene TRBV3-1 (or the pseudogene TRBV3-2), with D hard to call. The CDR3 is 14 residues long. CDR1 LGHDT and CDR2 YNNKEL come from the germline V gene (reference sequence). V was clipped by 4 bases and J by 4 bases, with 12 bases between them. The CDR3 reads CASSRISGADTQYF. CDR3 bases: TGTGCCAGCAGCCGTATATCTGGCGCAGATACGCAGTATTTT.

The V gene is TRBV5-6, the J gene TRBJ2-5; weak D call: TRBD2 (5 bases). The CDR3 is 14 amino acids. Trimming took off 0 bases at V and 5 bases at J, with 11 bases between the two ends. Germline V CDR1 and CDR2: SGHDT, YYEEEE. CDR3 DNA sequence: TGTGCCAGCAGCTTGGGTTGGGGAGCCGAGACCCAGTACTTC. It is translated as CASSLGWGAETQYF.

This rearrangement joins TRBV9 to TRBJ2-2; a weak D match, TRBD1 (6 bases). Germline assignment: CDR1 SGDLS and CDR2 YYNGEE. V was clipped by 0 bases and J by 5 bases, with 8 bases between them. This CDR3 region has 14 residues. In DNA, the CDR3 is TGTGCCAGCAGCGTAGAGGGGGTTACCGGGGAGCTGTTTTTT. This sequence encodes CASSVEGVTGELFF.

V and J are TRBV7-2 and TRBJ1-6; no clear D. The CDR3 consists of 14 residues. Germline V CDR1 and CDR2: SGHTA, FQGNSA. Trimming shortened V by 0 bases and J by 7 bases, and 7 bases separated the two germline ends. The DNA for the CDR3 is TGTGCCAGCAGCTTAGCGCGTGCAAATTCACCCCTCCACTTT. This translates into CASSLARANSPLHF.

J is TRBJ1-4 and V is TRBV21-1. TRBV21-1 is annotated as a pseudogene. CDR3 length equals 14 residues. The DNA for the CDR3 is TGTGCCAGCAGCAAAGCAGGCGTGAATGAAAAACTGTTTTTT. Its translation is CASSKAGVNEKLFF.